One T cell receptor beta chain is described in this entry. This clone was seen once. Its recognized antigen is unknown. Per-base qualities were not stored, and no clone one base away is much larger. The immunoSEQ Assay, a bias-controlled multiplex PCR, was used to amplify TCRbeta CDR3 regions from genomic DNA. As for how the authors treated the data: Nucleated cell counts per sample were estimated from amplification of reference gene primers within the assay. Sequence reads were collapsed and filtered to measure the absolute abundance of every unique TCRbeta CDR3 rearrangement. For each sample, productive Simpson clonality was calculated as the square root of Simpson's diversity index over productive rearrangements. In its TCRdb copy, this immuneACCESS table keeps in-frame sequences only and misses some clones. Where compared with another copy, unresolved V genes explain less than half of these, and the others have no known cause. D and trimming were read from the DNA, whereas the V and J calls and clone size are those reported in that table. Present in this sample are roughly 260,000 clones, approximately 85% of which were seen just once. 1.5% to 2% of the sample lies in the top ten.

Participants in the prospective study were aged roughly 18 to 95 years, lived in about two dozen United States geographic areas, and enrolled through a virtual design. To assign participants to cohorts, the prospective study relied on clinical history that participants themselves reported in a screening survey and a study questionnaire. ImmuneRACE Cohort 3 recovered participants were defined by two consecutive negative NP/OP PCR tests, healthcare professional clearance, or symptom resolution. Mobile phlebotomists in the prospective study collected whole blood, serum and a nasopharyngeal or oropharyngeal swab from every participant. Over an approximately 2-month period, participants in the prospective study had the option of providing additional blood draws and questionnaires. Before DNA extraction, blood samples from the prospective study were shipped at room temperature or frozen. This sample stems from a study of blood T cell repertoires in COVID-19 (dated by TCRdb to 2018 to 2020). Context from the whole study: Collaborator samples came from the United States, Italy and Spain and covered acute and convalescent phases of COVID-19. The repertoires were released in a freely available public database intended as a resource for research on the immune response to SARS-CoV-2. The sample metadata nearly always contained a de-identified subject ID, COVID-19 status, age in years and sex. Where HLA class I and class II types were available, the types were taken from metadata supplied by the sample provider, not from assay-based typing. The material from the prospective study consisted of cDNA or gDNA derived from T cells, B-cell-depleted T cells, or PBMCs. The samples were drawn from two sources: the first 160 participants of the ongoing ImmuneRACE study, and some 1,300 subjects contributed by 6 global collaborators. The dataset comprised deeply sampled blood TCRbeta repertoires from subjects exposed to, actively infected with, or recovered from COVID-19.

Overall study results and their limits: The quantity of clinical and demographic metadata differed by source and by participant and was supplied without curation.

This sequence originates from a woman aged 45-59 years who had recovered from COVID-19. The sequenced material came from PBMCs or T cells enriched from blood (not recorded which).

The bases read TGTGCCAGCAGTTTAGGGGACAGGACCAATCAGCCCCAGCATTTT. This translates into CASSLGDRTNQPQHF. The rearrangement combines TRBV28 with TRBJ1-5; 8 middle bases align to TRBD1. Trimming removed 2 bases from V and 3 bases from J; the gene matches leave 3 bases unexplained. From cysteine to phenylalanine, the CDR3 is 15 amino acids long. Of the read, only the CDR3 DNA is kept; its 45 bases are in frame from base 1. For CDR1 and CDR2, the germline V gene lists MDHEN and SYDVKM. The CDR3 plus the reference TRBV28 and TRBJ1-5 genes for the other parts give the full variable domain: DVKVTQSSRYLVKRTGEKVFLECVQDMDHENMFWYRQDPGLGLRLIYFSYDVKMKEKGDIPEGYSVSREKKERFSLILESASTNQTSMYLCASSLGDRTNQPQHFGDGTRLSIL.